This is a list of T cell receptor beta chains from one sample in a study of cytomegalovirus exposure and HLA in healthy donors. Method: immunoSEQ multiplex PCR; TCRdb's copy keeps in-frame clones and lacks some. The sample yields 150,000 or so clones, approximately 86% seen once. The sequencing sample was made of PBMCs. Receptor source: a man aged 18 to 30 in good health and CMV-seropositive. The CDR3 runs from the conserved cysteine through the conserved F or W. The D gene is left open where the match is weak. Where a row states a size, it is once, few, many or the class of an expanded clone; other rows omit it.

D	V	J	length	size	DNA	CDR3
TRBD1	TRBV19	TRBJ1-1	17	-	TGTGCCAGTAAGAGGGGACAGCTTAATTTTGAAGGCACTGAAGCTTTCTTT	CASKRGQLNFEGTEAFF
-	TRBV19	TRBJ1-5	10	few	TGTGCCAGTAGTCGGGATACCCAGCATTTT	CASSRDTQHF
TRBD1	TRBV7-2	TRBJ1-1	16	-	TGTGCCAGCAGCATACCGGGACAGGGGGCGAACACTGAAGCTTTCTTT	CASSIPGQGANTEAFF
-	TRBV6-5	TRBJ1-1	15	-	TGTGCCAGTAGAGGTGCGGCAGGGGAAGGGACTGAAGCTTTCTTT	CASRGAAGEGTEAFF
TRBD1	TRBV2	TRBJ1-3	16	-	TGTGCCAGCAGCAGGGACAGACGACGCCATGGAAACACCATATATTTT	CASSRDRRRHGNTIYF
-	TRBV19	TRBJ2-1	14	-	TGTGCCAGTAGTATTACAGACCCCTACAATGAGCAGTTCTTC	CASSITDPYNEQFF
TRBD1	TRBV13	TRBJ2-2	16	-	TGTGCCAGCAGGTCTCCGGGACAGGGTGGAAACGGGGAGCTGTTTTTT	CASRSPGQGGNGELFF
TRBD1	TRBV6-5	TRBJ2-6	15	-	TGTGCCAGCAGACCGGACAGGGCGGGGGCCAACGTCCTGACTTTC	CASRPDRAGANVLTF
-	TRBV5-1	TRBJ1-2	13	-	TGCGCCAGCAGCCCTGCGGGGGCATATGGCTACACCTTC	CASSPAGAYGYTF
TRBD1	TRBV7-2	TRBJ1-1	15	-	TGTGCCAGCAGCTCCAGGCGGCAGGGGGCGACTGAAGCTTTCTTT	CASSSRRQGATEAFF
TRBD2	TRBV14	TRBJ2-1	15	-	TGTGCCAGCAGCCAAAGCGGGAGTGATAACAATGAGCAGTTCTTC	CASSQSGSDNNEQFF
TRBD1	TRBV11-2	TRBJ2-7	15	few	TGTGCCAGCAGCCCCTGGACAGGGAGGCCCTACGAGCAGTACTTC	CASSPWTGRPYEQYF
-	TRBV7-2	TRBJ2-1	14	-	TGTGCCAGCAGCTTAGTGCGACAGTACAATGAGCAGTTCTTC	CASSLVRQYNEQFF
-	TRBV6-1	TRBJ2-6	14	-	TGTGCCAGCAGTGAATCATCAGGGGCCAACGTCCTGACTTTC	CASSESSGANVLTF
-	TRBV5-1	TRBJ1-2	15	few	TGCGCCAGCAGCTGGGGTGGGCTGGACGGGAATGGCTACACCTTC	CASSWGGLDGNGYTF
-	TRBV5-1	TRBJ1-4	15	-	TGCGCCAGCAGCTTGGCTTGGACCGCAGGGGAAAAACTGTTTTTT	CASSLAWTAGEKLFF
TRBD1	TRBV7-2	TRBJ2-1	17	once	TGTGCCAGCAGCCCACCAATTTGGCGGGACAGGGGGAATGAGCAGTTCTTC	CASSPPIWRDRGNEQFF
-	TRBV6-5	TRBJ2-1	15	-	TGTGCCAGCAGTTACGACTTAGAGGGTGGCAATGAGCAGTTCTTC	CASSYDLEGGNEQFF
-	TRBV29-1	TRBJ2-7	10	many	TGCAGCGTTGGTACGGACGAGCAGTACTTC	CSVGTDEQYF
-	TRBV4-2	TRBJ2-6	15	-	TGTGCCAGCAGCCAAGGAGACTCTGGGGCCAACGTCCTGACTTTC	CASSQGDSGANVLTF